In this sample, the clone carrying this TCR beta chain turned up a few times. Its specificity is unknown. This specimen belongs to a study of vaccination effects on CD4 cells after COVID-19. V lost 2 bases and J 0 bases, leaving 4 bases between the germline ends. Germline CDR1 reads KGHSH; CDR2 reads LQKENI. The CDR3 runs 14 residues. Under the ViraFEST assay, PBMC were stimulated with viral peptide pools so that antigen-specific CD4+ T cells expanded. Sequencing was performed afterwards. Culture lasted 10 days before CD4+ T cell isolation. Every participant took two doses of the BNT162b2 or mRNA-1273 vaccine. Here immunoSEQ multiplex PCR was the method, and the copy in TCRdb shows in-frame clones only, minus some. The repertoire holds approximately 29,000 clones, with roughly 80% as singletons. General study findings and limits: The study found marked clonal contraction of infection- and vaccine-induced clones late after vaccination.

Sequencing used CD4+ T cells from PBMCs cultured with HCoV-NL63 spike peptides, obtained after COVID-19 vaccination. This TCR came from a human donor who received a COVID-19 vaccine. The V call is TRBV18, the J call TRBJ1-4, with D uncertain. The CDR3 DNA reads TGTGCCAGCTCACCAGCGTCAACTAATGAAAAACTGTTTTTT. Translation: CASSPASTNEKLFF.